The rows below give T cell receptor beta chains drawn from one sample of a study of cytomegalovirus exposure and HLA in healthy donors. The protocol was immunoSEQ multiplex PCR, while the TCRdb copy is restricted to in-frame clones and leaves out a portion. Counted here are roughly 180,000 clones, around 72% occurring once; the ten biggest clones make up approximately 2.4%. The specimen sequenced was PBMCs. The origin of the receptors is a female donor in good health and CMV-seronegative. CDR3s include the opening cysteine and the closing phenylalanine or tryptophan. The D gene is left open where the match is weak. Clone size appears in some rows only: once, few, many, or a class for an expanded clone.

>TRBJ2-3|NA|NA|TRBV29-1
CSVGGGKGLTSTDTQYF
TGCAGCGTGGGCGGGGGCAAAGGTCTTACTAGCACAGATACGCAGTATTTT
>TRBJ2-6|NA|NA|TRBV12-5
CASGLVPTGAGANVLTF
TGTGCTAGTGGTTTGGTACCTACAGGAGCCGGGGCCAACGTCCTGACTTTC
>TRBJ1-2|NA|TRBD1|TRBV4-2
CASSPPTGDYGYTF
TGTGCCAGCAGCCCTCCGACAGGGGACTATGGCTACACCTTC
>TRBJ1-5|NA|NA|TRBV18
CASSPGNPGVTQPQHF
TGTGCCAGCTCACCCGGCAACCCGGGGGTAACTCAGCCCCAGCATTTT
>TRBJ2-1|NA|NA|TRBV4-1
CASSQGGGDEQFF
TGCGCCAGCAGCCAAGGGGGCGGCGATGAGCAGTTCTTC
>TRBJ2-3|NA|TRBD2|TRBV5-1
CASSLRLAGPTDTQYF
TGCGCCAGCAGCCTACGACTAGCGGGGCCCACAGATACGCAGTATTTT
>TRBJ2-7|NA|NA|TRBV27
CASSSTGGGEQYF
TGTGCCAGCAGCAGCACAGGGGGGGGCGAGCAGTACTTC
>TRBJ2-7|few|TRBD1|TRBV15
CATSRSGGTGRYEQYF
TGTGCCACCAGCAGGTCTGGGGGGACAGGGCGGTACGAGCAGTACTTC
>TRBJ2-2|NA|TRBD2|TRBV13
CASSLSQRGNTGELFF
TGTGCCAGCAGCTTATCCCAGCGGGGGAACACCGGGGAGCTGTTTTTT
>TRBJ1-1|NA|NA|TRBV27
CASSSRSGPKAFF
TGTGCCAGCAGTTCAAGGTCAGGGCCTAAAGCTTTCTTT
>TRBJ1-1|NA|TRBD1|TRBV7-2
CASSFGQGNTEAFF
TGTGCCAGCAGCTTCGGACAGGGTAACACTGAAGCTTTCTTT